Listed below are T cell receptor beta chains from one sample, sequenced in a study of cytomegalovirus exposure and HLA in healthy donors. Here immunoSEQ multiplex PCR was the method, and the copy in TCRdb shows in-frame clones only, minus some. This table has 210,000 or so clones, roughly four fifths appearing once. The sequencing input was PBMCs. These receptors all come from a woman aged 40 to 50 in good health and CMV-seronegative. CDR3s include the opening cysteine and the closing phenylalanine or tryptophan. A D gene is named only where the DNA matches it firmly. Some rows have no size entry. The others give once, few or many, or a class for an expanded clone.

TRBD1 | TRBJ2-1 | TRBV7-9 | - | TGTGCCAGCAGCTTAGACAGGGGATCCCACACTGAGCAGTTCTTC | CASSLDRGSHTEQFF
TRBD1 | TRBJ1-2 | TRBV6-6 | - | TGTGCCAGCACTTCGACAGGGCTCCCCTATGGCTACACCTTC | CASTSTGLPYGYTF
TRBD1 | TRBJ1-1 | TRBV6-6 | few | TGTGCCAGCAGTTTCTCAGGGGGCATCACTGAAGCTTTCTTT | CASSFSGGITEAFF
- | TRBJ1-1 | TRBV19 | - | TGTGCCAGTAGTATGTTCCGGGGGGGAACTGAAGCTTTCTTT | CASSMFRGGTEAFF
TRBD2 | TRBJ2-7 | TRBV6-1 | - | TGTGCCAGCGGGGGACTACCCAACTACGAGCAGTACTTC | CASGGLPNYEQYF
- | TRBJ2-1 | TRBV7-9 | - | TGTGCCAGCAGCCCAGAACAGGGTTATGCGTTTGCCAATGAGCAGTTCTTC | CASSPEQGYAFANEQFF
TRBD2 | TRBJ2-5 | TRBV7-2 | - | TGTGCCAGCAGCCCCGGGGCAGCTAGCGGGGGGTTAGGGACCCAGTACTTC | CASSPGAASGGLGTQYF
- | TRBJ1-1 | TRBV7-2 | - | TGTGCCAGCAGCTTAGGGTTTGCGCACACTGAAGCTTTCTTT | CASSLGFAHTEAFF
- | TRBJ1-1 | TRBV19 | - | TGTGCCACCACGTGGGGGGGGCCGTCTGAAGCTTTCTTT | CATTWGGPSEAFF
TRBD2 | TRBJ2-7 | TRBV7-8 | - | TGTGCCAGCAGCTTAGCGGGGGCTAGCGGGGGCCCCTACGAGCAGTACTTC | CASSLAGASGGPYEQYF
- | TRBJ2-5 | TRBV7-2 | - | TGTGCCAGCAGCTTATCTAAGGAGACCCAGTACTTC | CASSLSKETQYF
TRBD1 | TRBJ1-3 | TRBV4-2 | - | TGTGCCAGCAGCCAAGATGGCCCAGGACAGGGAGGCGGAAACACCATATATTTT | CASSQDGPGQGGGNTIYF
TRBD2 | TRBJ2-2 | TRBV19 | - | TGTGCCAGTAACTCATATATGGGACTAGGCGGGGAGCTGTTTTTT | CASNSYMGLGGELFF
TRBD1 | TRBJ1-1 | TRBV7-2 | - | TGTGCCAGCAGCTTAAATGGAGCAACAGGGGGAAGAACTGAAGCTTTCTTT | CASSLNGATGGRTEAFF
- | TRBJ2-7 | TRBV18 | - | TGTGCCAGCTCAGACAGGCTGTCCTACGAGCAGTACTTC | CASSDRLSYEQYF
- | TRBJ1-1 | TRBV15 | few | TGTGCCACCAGCAGACAGGTGAACACTGAAGCTTTCTTT | CATSRQVNTEAFF
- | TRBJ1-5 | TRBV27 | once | TGTGCCAGCAGTTTAGAACAGAGCAATCAGCCCCAGCATTTT | CASSLEQSNQPQHF
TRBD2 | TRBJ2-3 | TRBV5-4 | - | TGTGCCAGCAGGGAACGGACTAGCGGCACAGATACGCAGTATTTT | CASRERTSGTDTQYF
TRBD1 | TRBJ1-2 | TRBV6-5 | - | TGTGCCAGCAGTTATCAGGGGACAGGGGGTTACTATGGCTACACCTTC | CASSYQGTGGYYGYTF
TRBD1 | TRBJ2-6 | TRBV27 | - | TGTGCCAGCAGTCGACAGGGGAACCTTCTCTCTGGGGCCAACGTCCTGACTTTC | CASSRQGNLLSGANVLTF
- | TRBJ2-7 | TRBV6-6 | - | TGTGCCAGCAGTTACCAGGGATTCCTATCCTACGAGCAGTACTTC | CASSYQGFLSYEQYF
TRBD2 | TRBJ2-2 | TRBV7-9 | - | TGTGCCAGCAGCACGACCAGACTAGCGGGGGGTGTAAACATCGGGGAGCTGTTTTTT | CASSTTRLAGGVNIGELFF
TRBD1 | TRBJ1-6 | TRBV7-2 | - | TGTGCCAGCAGCTTAATTGGGACAGGGACATATTCACCCCTCCACTTT | CASSLIGTGTYSPLHF
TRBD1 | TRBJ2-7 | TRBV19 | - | TGTGCCAGTACTTCCGGGACAGGGGCGACCTACGAGCAGTACTTC | CASTSGTGATYEQYF
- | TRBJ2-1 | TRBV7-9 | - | TGTGCCAGCAGTTTACCAGGGAATGAGCAGTTCTTC | CASSLPGNEQFF
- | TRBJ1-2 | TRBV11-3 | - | TGTGCCAGCAGCTTAACGCGGTCTAACTATGGCTACACCTTC | CASSLTRSNYGYTF
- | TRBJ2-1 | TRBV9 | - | TGTGCCAGCAATTTGGGGGGTAGCTCCTACAATGAGCAGTTCTTC | CASNLGGSSYNEQFF
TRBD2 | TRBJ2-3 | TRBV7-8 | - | TGTGCCAGCAGCTTAATGGGCGGGGGGGCGTTATATACGCAGTATTTT | CASSLMGGGALYTQYF
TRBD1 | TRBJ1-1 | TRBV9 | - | TGTGCCAGCAGCGCCGAACAGGGGGAGGCTTTCTTT | CASSAEQGEAFF
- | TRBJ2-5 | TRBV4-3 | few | TGCGCCAGCAGCCAAGATTTCGGGGTCCAAGAGACCCAGTACTTC | CASSQDFGVQETQYF
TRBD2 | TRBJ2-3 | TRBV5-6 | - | TGTGCCAGCAGCGAAACTAGCGGGAGCACAGATACGCAGTATTTT | CASSETSGSTDTQYF
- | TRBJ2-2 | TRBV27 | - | TGTGCCAGCAGTGCGCTGACATCGAGGGAGCTGTTTTTT | CASSALTSRELFF
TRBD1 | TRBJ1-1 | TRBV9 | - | TGTGCCAGCAGCGTATCTACAGGGGACACTGAAGCTTTCTTT | CASSVSTGDTEAFF
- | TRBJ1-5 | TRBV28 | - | TGTGCCAGCAGTTTCCCGGGGGGGGGAGTGAGCAATCAGCCCCAGCATTTT | CASSFPGGGVSNQPQHF
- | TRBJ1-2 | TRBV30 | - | TGTGCCTGGAGTGTACGAGGGCCTGGCTACACCTTC | CAWSVRGPGYTF
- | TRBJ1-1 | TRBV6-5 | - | TGTGCCAGCAGGCCCGTTGGAGAGATGAACACTGAAGCTTTCTTT | CASRPVGEMNTEAFF
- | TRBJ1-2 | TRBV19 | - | TGTGCCAGTAGGGAACAGCCGAATAACTATGGCTACACCTTC | CASREQPNNYGYTF
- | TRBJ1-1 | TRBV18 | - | TGTGCCAGCTCACCCATGACAGAGCCCCTTGAAGCTTTCTTT | CASSPMTEPLEAFF
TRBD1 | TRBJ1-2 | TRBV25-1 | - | TGTGCCAGCAGTGAATACGGGACAGGGGCAAATGGCTACACCTTC | CASSEYGTGANGYTF
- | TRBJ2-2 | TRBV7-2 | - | TGTGCCAGCAGCTCGTACAGGGCTGAGGGCACCGGGGAGCTGTTTTTT | CASSSYRAEGTGELFF
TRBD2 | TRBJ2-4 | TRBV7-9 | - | TGTGCCAGCAGCTTGCGACTAGCGGGGGGTTCCCTAGCCAAAAACATTCAGTACTTC | CASSLRLAGGSLAKNIQYF
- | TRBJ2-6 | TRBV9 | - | TGTGCCAGCAGCGTACAGGGGACCTCTGGGGCCAACGTCCTGACTTTC | CASSVQGTSGANVLTF
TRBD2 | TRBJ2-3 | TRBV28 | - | TGTGCCAGCAGTTCCCCGGAAGCGGGGGATAGTTATACGCAGTATTTT | CASSSPEAGDSYTQYF
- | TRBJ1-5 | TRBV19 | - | TGTGCCAGTAGTATGATGAGGACAGCTTATAGCAATCAGCCCCAGCATTTT | CASSMMRTAYSNQPQHF
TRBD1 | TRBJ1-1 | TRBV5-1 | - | TGCGCCAGCTCACGGGGACAGCCGAACACTGAAGCTTTCTTT | CASSRGQPNTEAFF
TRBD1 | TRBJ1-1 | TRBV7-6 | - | TGTGCCAGCAGCTTAGACGTAGGGGGCCTCATGAACACTGAAGCTTTCTTT | CASSLDVGGLMNTEAFF
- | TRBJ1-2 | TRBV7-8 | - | TGTGCCAGCAGCTTAGGGATGAGGGGGACCGATGGCTACACCTTC | CASSLGMRGTDGYTF
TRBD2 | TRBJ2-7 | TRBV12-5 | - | TGTGCTAGTGGTTTGGTCCCGGGGACGGGGGGGCGTTACGAGCAGTACTTC | CASGLVPGTGGRYEQYF
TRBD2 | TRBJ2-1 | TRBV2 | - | TGTGCCGGACGACTAGCGGGGGGGGATGAGCAGTTCTTC | CAGRLAGGDEQFF
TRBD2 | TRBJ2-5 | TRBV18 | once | TGTGCCAGCTCACCAAGCGGGGCCTGGGGGGAGACCCAGTACTTC | CASSPSGAWGETQYF
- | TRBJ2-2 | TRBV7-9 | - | TGTGCCAGCAGCTTAAAGGCTAGCTTGAACACCGGGGAGCTGTTTTTT | CASSLKASLNTGELFF
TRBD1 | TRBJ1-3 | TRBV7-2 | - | TGTGCCAGCAGCCCAGGACAGGGGTCCATATATTTT | CASSPGQGSIYF